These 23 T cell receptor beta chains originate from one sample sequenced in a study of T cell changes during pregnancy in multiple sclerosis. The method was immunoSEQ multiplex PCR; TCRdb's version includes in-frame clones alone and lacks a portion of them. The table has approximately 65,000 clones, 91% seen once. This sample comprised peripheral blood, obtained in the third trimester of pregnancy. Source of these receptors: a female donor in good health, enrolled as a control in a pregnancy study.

CDR3 coding DNA: TGCGCCAGCAGCTTGGGGGTCAGGAGGACGTCAGGCTACACCTTC. It specifies CASSLGVRRTSGYTF. The chain couples TRBV5-1 to TRBJ1-2; no clear D gene. The CDR3 has 15 residues. The V end lost 0 bases, the J end lost 8 bases, and 17 bases lay between the germline ends. The V gene's germline CDR1 is SGHRS and CDR2 YFSETQ.

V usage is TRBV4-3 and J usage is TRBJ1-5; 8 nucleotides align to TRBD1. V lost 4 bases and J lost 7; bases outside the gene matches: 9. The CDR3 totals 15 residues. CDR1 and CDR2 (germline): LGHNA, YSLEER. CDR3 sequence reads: CASSLDRAVWQPQHF. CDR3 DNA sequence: TGCGCCAGCAGCCTGGACAGGGCCGTTTGGCAGCCCCAGCATTTT.

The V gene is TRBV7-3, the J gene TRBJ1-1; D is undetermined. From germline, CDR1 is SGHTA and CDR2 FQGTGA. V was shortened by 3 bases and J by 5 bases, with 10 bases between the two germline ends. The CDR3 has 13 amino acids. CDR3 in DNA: TGTGCCAGCAGCTTGTGGTCGGGGACTGAAGCTTTCTTT. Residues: CASSLWSGTEAFF.

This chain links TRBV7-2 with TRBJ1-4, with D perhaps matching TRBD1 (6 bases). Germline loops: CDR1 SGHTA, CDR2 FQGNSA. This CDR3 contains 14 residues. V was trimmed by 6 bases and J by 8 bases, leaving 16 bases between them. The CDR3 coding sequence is TGTGCCAGCAGGTTTCAGGGGTTCGGAGAAAAACTGTTTTTT. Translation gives CASRFQGFGEKLFF. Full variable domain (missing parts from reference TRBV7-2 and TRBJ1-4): GAGVSQSPSNKVTEKGKDVELRCDPISGHTALYWYRQSLGQGLEFLIYFQGNSAPDKSGLPSDRFSAERTGGSVSTLTIQRTQQEDSAVYLCASRFQGFGEKLFFGSGTQLSVL.

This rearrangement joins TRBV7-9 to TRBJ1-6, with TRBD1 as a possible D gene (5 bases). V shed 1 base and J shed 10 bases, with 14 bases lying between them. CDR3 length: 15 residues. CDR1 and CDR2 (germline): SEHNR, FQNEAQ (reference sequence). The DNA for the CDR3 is TGTGCCAGCAGCTTAGGGAGAGACAGCAGGTCACCCCTCCACTTT. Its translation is CASSLGRDSRSPLHF. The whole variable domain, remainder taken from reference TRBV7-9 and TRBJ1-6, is DTGVSQNPRHKITKRGQNVTFRCDPISEHNRLYWYRQTLGQGPEFLTYFQNEAQLEKSRLLSDRFSAERPKGSFSTLEIQRTEQGDSAMYLCASSLGRDSRSPLHFGNGTRLTVT.

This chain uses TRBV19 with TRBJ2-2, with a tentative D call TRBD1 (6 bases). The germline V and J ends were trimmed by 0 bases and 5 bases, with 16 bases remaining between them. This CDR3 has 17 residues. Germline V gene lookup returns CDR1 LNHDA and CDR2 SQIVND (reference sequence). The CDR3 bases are TGTGCCAGTAGTATAGACTCCGGGACAAGCTATACCGGGGAGCTGTTTTTT. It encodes CASSIDSGTSYTGELFF.

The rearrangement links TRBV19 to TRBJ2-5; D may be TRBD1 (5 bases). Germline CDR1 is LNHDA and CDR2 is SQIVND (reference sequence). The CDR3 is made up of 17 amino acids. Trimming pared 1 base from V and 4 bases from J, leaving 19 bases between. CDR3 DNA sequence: TGTGCCAGTAGTATAGCAGCATTTGCTGGGGCGAGAGAGACCCAGTACTTC. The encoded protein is CASSIAAFAGARETQYF.

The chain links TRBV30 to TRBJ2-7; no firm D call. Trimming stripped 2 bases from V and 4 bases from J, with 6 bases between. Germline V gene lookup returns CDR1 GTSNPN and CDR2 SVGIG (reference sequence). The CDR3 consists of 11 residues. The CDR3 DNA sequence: TGTGCCTGGAGTAATCTATACGAGCAGTACTTC. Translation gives CAWSNLYEQYF.

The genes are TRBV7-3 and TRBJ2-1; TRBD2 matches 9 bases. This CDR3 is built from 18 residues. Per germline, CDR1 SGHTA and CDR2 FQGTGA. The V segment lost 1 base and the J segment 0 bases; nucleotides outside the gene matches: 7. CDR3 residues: CASSLRSGGPSSYNEQFF. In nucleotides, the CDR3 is TGTGCCAGCAGCTTAAGAAGCGGGGGGCCGAGCTCCTACAATGAGCAGTTCTTC.

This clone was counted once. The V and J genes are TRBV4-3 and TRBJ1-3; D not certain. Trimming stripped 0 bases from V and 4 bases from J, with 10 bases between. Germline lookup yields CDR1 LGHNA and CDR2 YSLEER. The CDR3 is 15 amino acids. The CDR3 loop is CASSQDRRLGNTIYF. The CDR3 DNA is TGCGCCAGCAGCCAAGATCGGCGGCTGGGAAACACCATATATTTT.

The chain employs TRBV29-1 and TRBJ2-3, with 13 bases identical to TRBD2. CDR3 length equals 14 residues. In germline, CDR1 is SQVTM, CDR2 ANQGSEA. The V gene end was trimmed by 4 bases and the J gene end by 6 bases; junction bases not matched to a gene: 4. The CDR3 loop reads CSVGTSGGSDTQYF. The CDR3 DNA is TGCAGCGTTGGGACTAGCGGGGGCTCGGATACGCAGTATTTT.

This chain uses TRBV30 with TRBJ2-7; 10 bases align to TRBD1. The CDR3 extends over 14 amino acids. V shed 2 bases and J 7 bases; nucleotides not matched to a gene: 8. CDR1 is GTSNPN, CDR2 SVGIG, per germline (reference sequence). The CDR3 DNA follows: TGTGCCTGGAGTACGGACAGGGGGACGAGTGAGCAGTACTTC. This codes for CAWSTDRGTSEQYF.

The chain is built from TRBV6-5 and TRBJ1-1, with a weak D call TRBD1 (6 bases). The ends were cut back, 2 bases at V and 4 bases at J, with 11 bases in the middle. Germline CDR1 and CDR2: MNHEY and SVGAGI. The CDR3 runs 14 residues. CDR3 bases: TGTGCCAGCAGTTACGGGGGCGCGGGCACTGAAGCTTTCTTT. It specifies CASSYGGAGTEAFF.

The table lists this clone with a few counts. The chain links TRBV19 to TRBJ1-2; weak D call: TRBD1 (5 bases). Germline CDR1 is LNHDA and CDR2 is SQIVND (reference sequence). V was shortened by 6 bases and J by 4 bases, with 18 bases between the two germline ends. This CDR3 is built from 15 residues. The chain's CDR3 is CASSRVGGDVYGYTF. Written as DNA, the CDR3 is TGTGCCAGTAGCAGGGTCGGAGGGGATGTCTATGGCTACACCTTC.

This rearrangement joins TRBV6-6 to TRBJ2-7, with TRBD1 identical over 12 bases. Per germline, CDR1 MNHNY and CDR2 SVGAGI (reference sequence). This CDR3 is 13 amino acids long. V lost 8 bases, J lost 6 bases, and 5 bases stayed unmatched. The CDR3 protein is CASRGQGAGEQYF. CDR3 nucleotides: TGTGCCAGCCGGGGACAGGGGGCCGGCGAGCAGTACTTC.

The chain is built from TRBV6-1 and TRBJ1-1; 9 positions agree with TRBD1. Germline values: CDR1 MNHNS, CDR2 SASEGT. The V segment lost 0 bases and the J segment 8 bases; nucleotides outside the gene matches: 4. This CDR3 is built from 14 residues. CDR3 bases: TGTGCCAGCAGTGAAGCGGGGACAGGGTACGAAGCTTTCTTT. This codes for CASSEAGTGYEAFF.

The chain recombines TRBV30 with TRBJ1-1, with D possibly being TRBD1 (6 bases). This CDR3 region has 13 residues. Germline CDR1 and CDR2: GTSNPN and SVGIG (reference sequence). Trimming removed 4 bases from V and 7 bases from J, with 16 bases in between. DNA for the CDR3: TGTGCCTGGAACCGGGGGGCGGACATTGAAGCTTTCTTT. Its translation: CAWNRGADIEAFF.

The CDR3 reads CASSQRGGFNEQFF. The CDR3 nucleotides read TGTGCCAGCAGTCAGCGGGGGGGGTTCAATGAGCAGTTCTTC. The genes are TRBV6-5 and TRBJ2-1; TRBD2 agrees at 10 bases. V lost 5 bases and J lost 6; bases outside the gene matches: 4. Germline CDR1 is MNHEY and CDR2 is SVGAGI. This CDR3 contains 14 residues.

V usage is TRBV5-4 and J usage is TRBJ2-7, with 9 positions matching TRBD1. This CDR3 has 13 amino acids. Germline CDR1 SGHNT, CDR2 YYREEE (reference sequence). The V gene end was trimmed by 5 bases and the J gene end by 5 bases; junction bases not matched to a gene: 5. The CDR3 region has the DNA TGTGCCAGCAGGCCCGGGACAGGGAACGAGCAGTACTTC. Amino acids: CASRPGTGNEQYF.

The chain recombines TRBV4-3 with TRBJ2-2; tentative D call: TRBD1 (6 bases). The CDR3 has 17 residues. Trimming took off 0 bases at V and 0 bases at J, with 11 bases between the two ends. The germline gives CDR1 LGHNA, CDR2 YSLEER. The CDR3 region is CASSQDLWTANTGELFF. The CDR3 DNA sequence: TGCGCCAGCAGCCAAGATCTCTGGACAGCGAACACCGGGGAGCTGTTTTTT.

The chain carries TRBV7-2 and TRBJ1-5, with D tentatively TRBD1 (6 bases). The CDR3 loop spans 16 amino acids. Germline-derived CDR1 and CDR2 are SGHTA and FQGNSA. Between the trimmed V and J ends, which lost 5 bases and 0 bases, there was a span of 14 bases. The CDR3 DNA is TGTGCCAGCAGCCTACAGGGCTACTATAGCAATCAGCCCCAGCATTTT. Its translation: CASSLQGYYSNQPQHF.

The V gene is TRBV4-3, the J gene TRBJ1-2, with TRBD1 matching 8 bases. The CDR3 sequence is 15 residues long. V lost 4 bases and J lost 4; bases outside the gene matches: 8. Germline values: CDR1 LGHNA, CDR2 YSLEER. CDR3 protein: CASSRSGTGFYGYTF. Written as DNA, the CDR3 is TGCGCCAGCAGCCGCTCCGGGACAGGTTTCTATGGCTACACCTTC.

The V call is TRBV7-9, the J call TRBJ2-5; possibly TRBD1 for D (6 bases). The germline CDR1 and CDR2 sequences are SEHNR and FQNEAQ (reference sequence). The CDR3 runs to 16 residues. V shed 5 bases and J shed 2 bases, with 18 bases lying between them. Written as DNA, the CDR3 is TGTGCCAGCAGCCCGACCGCCGGACAGCTGCAAGAGACCCAGTACTTC. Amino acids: CASSPTAGQLQETQYF.